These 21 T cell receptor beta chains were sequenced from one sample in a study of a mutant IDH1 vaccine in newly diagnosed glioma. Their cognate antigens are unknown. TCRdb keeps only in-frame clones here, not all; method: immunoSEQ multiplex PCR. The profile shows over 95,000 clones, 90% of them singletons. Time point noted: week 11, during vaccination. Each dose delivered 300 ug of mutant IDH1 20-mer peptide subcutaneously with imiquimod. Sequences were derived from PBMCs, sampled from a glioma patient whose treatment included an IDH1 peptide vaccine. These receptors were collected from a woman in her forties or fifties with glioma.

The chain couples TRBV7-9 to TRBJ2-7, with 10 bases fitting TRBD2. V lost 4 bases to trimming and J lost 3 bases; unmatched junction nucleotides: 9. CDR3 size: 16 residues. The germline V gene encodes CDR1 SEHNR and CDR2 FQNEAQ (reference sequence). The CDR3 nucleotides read TGTGCCAGCAGCTCGGGCCCCACTAGCGGGGACTACGAGCAGTACTTC. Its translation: CASSSGPTSGDYEQYF.

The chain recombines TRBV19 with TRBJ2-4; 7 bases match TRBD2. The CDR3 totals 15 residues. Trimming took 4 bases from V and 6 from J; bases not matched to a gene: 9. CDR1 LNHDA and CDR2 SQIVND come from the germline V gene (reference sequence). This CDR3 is CASSTRREFGNIQYF. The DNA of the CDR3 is TGTGCCAGTAGTACTAGGCGGGAGTTCGGAAACATTCAGTACTTC.

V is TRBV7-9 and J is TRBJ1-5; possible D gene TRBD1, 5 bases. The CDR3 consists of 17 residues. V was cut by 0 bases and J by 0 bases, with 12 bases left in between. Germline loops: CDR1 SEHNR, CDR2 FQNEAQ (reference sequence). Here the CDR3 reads CASSLAGATDSNQPQHF. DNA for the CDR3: TGTGCCAGCAGCTTAGCAGGAGCGACAGATAGCAATCAGCCCCAGCATTTT. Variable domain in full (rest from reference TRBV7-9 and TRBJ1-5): DTGVSQNPRHKITKRGQNVTFRCDPISEHNRLYWYRQTLGQGPEFLTYFQNEAQLEKSRLLSDRFSAERPKGSFSTLEIQRTEQGDSAMYLCASSLAGATDSNQPQHFGDGTRLSIL.

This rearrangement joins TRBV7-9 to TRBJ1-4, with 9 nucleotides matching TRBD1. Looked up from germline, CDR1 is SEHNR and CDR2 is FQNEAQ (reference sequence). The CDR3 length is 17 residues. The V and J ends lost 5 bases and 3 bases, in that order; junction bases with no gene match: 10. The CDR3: CASSLTGGVLPNEKLFF. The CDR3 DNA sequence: TGTGCCAGCAGCCTTACAGGGGGCGTATTGCCTAATGAAAAACTGTTTTTT. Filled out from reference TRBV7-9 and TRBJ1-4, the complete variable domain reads DTGVSQNPRHKITKRGQNVTFRCDPISEHNRLYWYRQTLGQGPEFLTYFQNEAQLEKSRLLSDRFSAERPKGSFSTLEIQRTEQGDSAMYLCASSLTGGVLPNEKLFFGSGTQLSVL.

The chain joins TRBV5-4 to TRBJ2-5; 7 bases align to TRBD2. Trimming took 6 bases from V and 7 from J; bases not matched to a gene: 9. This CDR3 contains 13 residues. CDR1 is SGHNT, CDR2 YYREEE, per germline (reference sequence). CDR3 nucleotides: TGTGCCAGCACCCCAGCGGGCGGGGGGACCCAGTACTTC. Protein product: CASTPAGGGTQYF.

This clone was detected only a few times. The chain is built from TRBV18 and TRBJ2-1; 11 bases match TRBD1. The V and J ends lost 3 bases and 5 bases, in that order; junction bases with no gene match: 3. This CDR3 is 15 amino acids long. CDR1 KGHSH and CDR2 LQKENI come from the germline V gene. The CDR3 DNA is TGTGCCAGCTCACCCCCGGGACAGGGGGACAATGAGCAGTTCTTC. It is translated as CASSPPGQGDNEQFF.

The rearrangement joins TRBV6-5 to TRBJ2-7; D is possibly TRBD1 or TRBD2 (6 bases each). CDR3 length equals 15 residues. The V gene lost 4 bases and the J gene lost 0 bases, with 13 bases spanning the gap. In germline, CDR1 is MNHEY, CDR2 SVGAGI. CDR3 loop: CASSSGATSSYEQYF. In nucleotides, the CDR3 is TGTGCCAGCAGTTCGGGGGCCACGAGCTCCTACGAGCAGTACTTC.

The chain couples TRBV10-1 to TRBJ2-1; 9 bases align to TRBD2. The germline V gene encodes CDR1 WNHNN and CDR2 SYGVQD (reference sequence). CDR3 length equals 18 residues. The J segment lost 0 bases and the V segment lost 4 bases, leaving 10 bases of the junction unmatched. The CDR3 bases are TGCGCCAGCAGTGGACTAGCGGCTCCTAAGGGCTCCTACAATGAGCAGTTCTTC. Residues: CASSGLAAPKGSYNEQFF.

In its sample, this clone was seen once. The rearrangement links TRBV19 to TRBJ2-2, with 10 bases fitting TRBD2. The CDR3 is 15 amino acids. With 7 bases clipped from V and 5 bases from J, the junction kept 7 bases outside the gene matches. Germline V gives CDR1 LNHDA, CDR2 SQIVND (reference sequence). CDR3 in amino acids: CASNTLAGATGELFF. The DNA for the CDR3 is TGTGCCAGTAATACTCTAGCGGGAGCTACCGGGGAGCTGTTTTTT.

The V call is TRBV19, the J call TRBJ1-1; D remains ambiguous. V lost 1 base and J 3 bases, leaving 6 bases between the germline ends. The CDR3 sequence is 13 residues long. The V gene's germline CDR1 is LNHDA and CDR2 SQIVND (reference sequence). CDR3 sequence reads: CASSIGGDTEAFF. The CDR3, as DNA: TGTGCCAGTAGTATAGGTGGGGACACTGAAGCTTTCTTT.

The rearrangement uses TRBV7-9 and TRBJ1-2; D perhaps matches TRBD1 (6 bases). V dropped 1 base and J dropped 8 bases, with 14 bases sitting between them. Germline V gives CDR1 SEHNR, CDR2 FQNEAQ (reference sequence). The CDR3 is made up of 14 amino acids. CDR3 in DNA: TGTGCCAGCAGCTTAGGAGGCCGGGGGCACGGCTACACCTTC. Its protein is CASSLGGRGHGYTF.

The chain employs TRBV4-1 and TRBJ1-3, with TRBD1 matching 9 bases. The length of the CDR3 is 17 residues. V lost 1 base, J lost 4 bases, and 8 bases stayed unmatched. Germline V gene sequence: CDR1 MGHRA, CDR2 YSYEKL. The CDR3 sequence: CASSQVWGQGLGNTIYF. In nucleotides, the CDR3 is TGCGCCAGCAGCCAAGTATGGGGACAGGGCTTAGGAAACACCATATATTTT.

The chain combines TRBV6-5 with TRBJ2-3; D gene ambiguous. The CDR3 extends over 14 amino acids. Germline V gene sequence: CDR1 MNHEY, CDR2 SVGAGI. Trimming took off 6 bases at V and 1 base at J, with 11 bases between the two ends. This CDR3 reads CASSPDWGTDTQYF. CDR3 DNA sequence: TGTGCCAGCAGCCCTGACTGGGGCACAGATACGCAGTATTTT.

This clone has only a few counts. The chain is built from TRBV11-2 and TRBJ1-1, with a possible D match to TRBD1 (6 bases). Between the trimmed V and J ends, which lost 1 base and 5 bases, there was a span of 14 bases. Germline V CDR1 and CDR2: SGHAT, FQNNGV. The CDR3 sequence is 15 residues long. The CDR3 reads CASSLVVGARTEAFF. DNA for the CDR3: TGTGCCAGCAGCTTAGTAGTGGGGGCACGGACTGAAGCTTTCTTT.

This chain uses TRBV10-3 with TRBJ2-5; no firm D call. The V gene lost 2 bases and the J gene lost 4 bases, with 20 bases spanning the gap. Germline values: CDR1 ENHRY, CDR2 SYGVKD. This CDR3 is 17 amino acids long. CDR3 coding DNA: TGTGCCATCAGTGAGGGGGTCGGTCCGGGCCTCCCAGAGACCCAGTACTTC. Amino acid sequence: CAISEGVGPGLPETQYF.

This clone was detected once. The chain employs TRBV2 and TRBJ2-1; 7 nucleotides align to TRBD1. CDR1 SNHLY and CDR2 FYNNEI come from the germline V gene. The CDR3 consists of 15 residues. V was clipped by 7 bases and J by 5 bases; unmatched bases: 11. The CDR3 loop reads CASTSPGQPNNEQFF. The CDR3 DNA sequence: TGTGCCAGCACCAGCCCGGGACAGCCTAACAATGAGCAGTTCTTC.

In DNA, the CDR3 is TGTGCCAGCAGTTTCAGGGACAGGGCTTTGTATACGCAGTATTTT. Translation: CASSFRDRALYTQYF. V and J are TRBV28 and TRBJ2-3, with 9 bases that match TRBD1. The CDR3 spans 15 residues. With 3 bases clipped from V and 7 bases from J, the junction kept 8 bases outside the gene matches. Germline CDR1 reads MDHEN; CDR2 reads SYDVKM.

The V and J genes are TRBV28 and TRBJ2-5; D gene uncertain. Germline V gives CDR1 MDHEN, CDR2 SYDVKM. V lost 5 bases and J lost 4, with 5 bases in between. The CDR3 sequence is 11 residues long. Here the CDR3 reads CASSAGETQYF. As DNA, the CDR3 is TGTGCCAGCAGTGCTGGAGAGACCCAGTACTTC.

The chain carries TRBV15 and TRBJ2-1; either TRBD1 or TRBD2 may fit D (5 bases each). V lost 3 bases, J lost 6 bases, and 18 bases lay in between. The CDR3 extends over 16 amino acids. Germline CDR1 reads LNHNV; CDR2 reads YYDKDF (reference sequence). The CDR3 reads CATSRDGASPVNEQFF. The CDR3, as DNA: TGTGCCACCAGCAGGGATGGGGCTAGCCCTGTCAATGAGCAGTTCTTC.

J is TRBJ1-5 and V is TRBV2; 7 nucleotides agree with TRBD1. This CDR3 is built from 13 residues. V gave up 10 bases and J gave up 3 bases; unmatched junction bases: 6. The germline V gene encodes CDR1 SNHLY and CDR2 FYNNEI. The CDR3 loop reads CATQGEANQPQHF. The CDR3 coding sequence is TGTGCCACCCAGGGGGAAGCCAATCAGCCCCAGCATTTT.

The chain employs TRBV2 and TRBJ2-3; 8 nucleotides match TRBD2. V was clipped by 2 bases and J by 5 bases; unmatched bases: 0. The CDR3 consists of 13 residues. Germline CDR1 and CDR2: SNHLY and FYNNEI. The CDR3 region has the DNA TGTGCCAGCAGTGAACGGGAGGGAGATACGCAGTATTTT. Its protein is CASSEREGDTQYF.